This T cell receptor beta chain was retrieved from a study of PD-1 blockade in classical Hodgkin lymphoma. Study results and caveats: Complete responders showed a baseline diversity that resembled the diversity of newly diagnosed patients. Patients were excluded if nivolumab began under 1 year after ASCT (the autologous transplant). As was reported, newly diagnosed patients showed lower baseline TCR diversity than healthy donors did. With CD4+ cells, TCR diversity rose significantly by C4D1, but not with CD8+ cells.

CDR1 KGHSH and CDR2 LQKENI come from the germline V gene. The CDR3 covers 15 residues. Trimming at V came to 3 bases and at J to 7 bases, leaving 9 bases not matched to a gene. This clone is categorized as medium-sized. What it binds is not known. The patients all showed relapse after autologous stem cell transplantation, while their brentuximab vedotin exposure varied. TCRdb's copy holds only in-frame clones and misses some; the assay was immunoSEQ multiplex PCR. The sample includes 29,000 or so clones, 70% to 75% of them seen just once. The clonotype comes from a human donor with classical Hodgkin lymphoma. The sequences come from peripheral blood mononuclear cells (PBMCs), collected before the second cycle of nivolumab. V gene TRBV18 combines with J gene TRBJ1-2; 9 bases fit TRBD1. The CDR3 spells CASSPDPTGGRGYTF. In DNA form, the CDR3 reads TGTGCCAGCTCACCTGACCCAACAGGGGGCCGTGGCTACACCTTC.